These 32 T cell receptor beta chains came from one sample sequenced in a study of blood T cell repertoires in COVID-19. Generated by immunoSEQ multiplex PCR, the TCRdb table keeps only in-frame clones and is missing some. The sample comprises 250,000 to 300,000 clones, 81% of which are singletons, and around 2.9% rests with the top ten. Sequenced sample: peripheral blood. These receptors were collected from a woman aged 55 to 70 with active or convalescent COVID-19.

This clone was seen just once. The V and J genes are TRBV30 and TRBJ1-2; D perhaps matches TRBD1 (6 bases). V lost 3 bases and J 7 bases, leaving 9 bases between the germline ends. There are 11 residues in the CDR3. CDR1 and CDR2 (germline): GTSNPN, SVGIG (reference sequence). This chain's CDR3 is CAWSRRGGYTF. CDR3 nucleotides: TGTGCCTGGAGCCGCAGGGGTGGCTACACCTTC.

The chain has TRBV3-1 (or the pseudogene TRBV3-2) and TRBJ1-1; D unresolved. CDR3 length equals 14 residues. Germline V lookup: CDR1 LGHDT, CDR2 YNNKEL (reference sequence). V was shortened by 7 bases and J by 0 bases, with 12 bases between the two germline ends. CDR3 protein: CASIVWAMNTEAFF. In nucleotides, the CDR3 is TGTGCCAGCATCGTTTGGGCCATGAACACTGAAGCTTTCTTT.

V gene TRBV10-3 combines with J gene TRBJ1-6; D not certain. Germline V gene sequence: CDR1 ENHRY, CDR2 SYGVKD. The CDR3 has 13 residues. V lost 0 bases to trimming and J lost 10 bases, with 7 bases between them. CDR3 loop: CAISESIRSPLHF. As DNA, the CDR3 is TGTGCCATCAGTGAGTCGATTCGGTCACCCCTCCACTTT.

The rearrangement links TRBV5-3 to TRBJ2-7, with 7 positions matching TRBD2. TRBV5-3 is classed as an ORF, of uncertain function. The J segment lost 9 bases and the V segment lost 0 bases, leaving 6 bases of the junction unmatched. The CDR3 is 13 residues long. The CDR3 bases are TGTGCCAGAAGCTTGGGGGGGGGTCAGGGGCAGTACTTC. Translation gives CARSLGGGQGQYF.

V usage is TRBV19 and J usage is TRBJ1-6; D not certain. This CDR3 has 15 amino acids. V was shortened by 5 bases and J by 5 bases, with 13 bases between the two germline ends. Germline CDR1 and CDR2: LNHDA and SQIVND (reference sequence). The CDR3 loop is CASSARSRDNSPLHF. In DNA form, the CDR3 reads TGTGCCAGTAGTGCCCGTTCGCGGGATAATTCACCCCTCCACTTT.

The chain links TRBV6-2 or TRBV6-3 to TRBJ2-2; tentative D call: TRBD2 (6 bases). The germline gives CDR1 MNHEY, CDR2 SVGEGT. The CDR3 runs 16 residues. V was cut by 2 bases and J by 7 bases, with 17 bases left in between. The CDR3 sequence is CASSYHAGGAGGELFF. DNA of the CDR3: TGTGCCAGCAGTTACCATGCCGGGGGAGCGGGCGGGGAGCTGTTTTTT.

The J gene is TRBJ2-3, the V gene TRBV6-2 or TRBV6-3; 8 nucleotides match TRBD2. This CDR3 spans 15 amino acids. V lost 5 bases and J lost 4; bases outside the gene matches: 8. Germline CDR1 MNHEY, CDR2 SVGEGT. In DNA form, the CDR3 reads TGTGCCAGCAGTACGCGGGGGGAGGGGGCAGATACGCAGTATTTT. This codes for CASSTRGEGADTQYF.

The chain links TRBV6-2 or TRBV6-3 to TRBJ1-2; 7 bases fit TRBD1. CDR3 length: 14 residues. Trimming removed 5 bases from V and 1 base from J; junction bases left unmatched: 4. The germline V gene encodes CDR1 MNHEY and CDR2 SVGEGT. The CDR3 DNA follows: TGTGCCAGCAGTCGACAGGGTATTAACTATGGCTACACCTTC. Translated, it gives CASSRQGINYGYTF.

The gene calls are TRBV7-3 and TRBJ1-1, with 10 bases that match TRBD1. V dropped 5 bases and J dropped 5; count of bases not matched to a gene: 2. CDR1 and CDR2 from the germline V gene are SGHTA and FQGTGA. The CDR3 extends over 13 amino acids. The CDR3 reads CASSRQGATEAFF. The CDR3 DNA is TGTGCCAGCAGCCGACAGGGGGCGACTGAAGCTTTCTTT.

The V call is TRBV29-1, the J call TRBJ2-1, with TRBD1 identical over 9 bases. V trimming: 7 bases; J trimming: 0 bases; junction bases outside the gene matches: 16. The CDR3 spans 18 residues. CDR1 and CDR2 from the germline V gene are SQVTM and ANQGSEA. The CDR3 is CSAHRDRVVGGSYNEQFF. The CDR3 nucleotides read TGCAGCGCACACCGGGACAGGGTTGTGGGGGGCTCCTACAATGAGCAGTTCTTC.

The genes are TRBV3-1 (or the pseudogene TRBV3-2) and TRBJ1-1; a possible D gene is TRBD1 (5 bases). V was cut by 3 bases and J by 6 bases, with 8 bases left in between. This CDR3 region has 12 residues. Looked up from germline, CDR1 is LGHDT and CDR2 is YNNKEL (reference sequence). The CDR3 region has the DNA TGTGCCAGCAGCCAGACAGAAGCTGAAGCTTTCTTT. Residues: CASSQTEAEAFF.

This chain joins TRBV6-4 and TRBJ1-6; D unresolved. V lost 1 base and J 7 bases, leaving 8 bases between the germline ends. The CDR3 extends over 14 amino acids. The germline gives CDR1 MRHNA, CDR2 SNTAGT. The CDR3 DNA reads TGTGCCAGCAGTGACTACAGTGGGAATTCACCCCTCCACTTT. It specifies CASSDYSGNSPLHF.

The chain joins TRBV19 to TRBJ1-4; D is perhaps TRBD1 (5 bases). Between the trimmed V and J ends, which lost 3 bases and 10 bases, there was a span of 12 bases. The CDR3 length is 13 residues. Germline CDR1 reads LNHDA; CDR2 reads SQIVND (reference sequence). The CDR3 coding sequence is TGTGCCAGTAGTATCCAGGGTCGAGTAAAACTGTTTTTT. This gives the protein CASSIQGRVKLFF.

The V call is TRBV18, the J call TRBJ1-2, with TRBD1 identical over 8 bases. J lost 4 bases, V lost 5 bases, and 3 bases had no gene match. Germline V gene lookup returns CDR1 KGHSH and CDR2 LQKENI. The CDR3 is 13 amino acids. The CDR3 here is CASSMGQAYGYTF. The CDR3, as DNA: TGTGCCAGCTCAATGGGACAGGCCTATGGCTACACCTTC.

The chain joins TRBV7-9 to TRBJ1-2, with D unclear. From germline, CDR1 is SEHNR and CDR2 FQNEAQ (reference sequence). V was cut by 8 bases and J by 6 bases, with 19 bases left in between. The CDR3 covers 14 residues. In nucleotides, the CDR3 is TGTGCCAGCGTCCCGGGAGCCCTACCTCATGGCTACACCTTC. Translation gives CASVPGALPHGYTF.

The CDR3 sequence: CASSLEVGSSYEQYF. The CDR3 nucleotides read TGTGCCAGCAGCTTGGAGGTGGGGAGCTCCTACGAGCAGTACTTC. The rearrangement links TRBV5-4 to TRBJ2-7; TRBD2 is a possible D gene (5 bases). This CDR3 is 15 amino acids long. Germline V gene lookup returns CDR1 SGHNT and CDR2 YYREEE (reference sequence). V lost 0 bases, J lost 0 bases, and 10 bases lay in between. Combining the CDR3 with reference TRBV5-4 and TRBJ2-7 gives the whole variable domain ETGVTQSPTHLIKTRGQQVTLRCSSQSGHNTVSWYQQALGQGPQFIFQYYREEENGRGNFPPRFSGLQFPNYSSELNVNALELDDSALYLCASSLEVGSSYEQYFGPGTRLTVT.

This rearrangement joins TRBV7-2 to TRBJ2-1; D is perhaps TRBD1 (5 bases). CDR3 length equals 15 residues. Trimming pared 3 bases from V and 6 bases from J, leaving 15 bases between. CDR1 is SGHTA, CDR2 FQGNSA, per germline. In nucleotides, the CDR3 is TGTGCCAGCAGCTTGCTTCAGGGCGAAGCCAATGAGCAGTTCTTC. Its protein product is CASSLLQGEANEQFF. The entire variable domain, with the rest obtained from reference TRBV7-2 and TRBJ2-1, is as follows: GAGVSQSPSNKVTEKGKDVELRCDPISGHTALYWYRQSLGQGLEFLIYFQGNSAPDKSGLPSDRFSAERTGGSVSTLTIQRTQQEDSAVYLCASSLLQGEANEQFFGPGTRLTVL.

In this sample, this clone turned up a few times. The chain employs TRBV7-2 and TRBJ1-1; D is unresolved. Trimming removed 4 bases at V and 0 bases at J, with 6 bases between. The CDR3 extends over 13 amino acids. The germline V gene has CDR1 SGHTA and CDR2 FQGNSA. The CDR3 protein is CASSSRMNTEAFF. In DNA form, the CDR3 reads TGTGCCAGCAGCTCCCGTATGAACACTGAAGCTTTCTTT.

This chain joins TRBV4-1 and TRBJ2-7, with 8 bases lining up with TRBD2. After removal of 3 bases from V and 3 bases from J, the junction contained 7 bases not matched to a gene. The CDR3 is 15 residues long. Per germline, CDR1 MGHRA and CDR2 YSYEKL. The CDR3 nucleotides read TGCGCCAGCAGCCACGTCATACGGGGGGGCTACGAGCAGTACTTC. Translation gives CASSHVIRGGYEQYF.

The table lists this clone with a count of one. The rearrangement uses TRBV7-9 and TRBJ1-5, with 11 bases fitting TRBD1. Germline CDR1 SEHNR, CDR2 FQNEAQ (reference sequence). J lost 3 bases, V lost 4 bases, and 2 bases had no gene match. This CDR3 has 15 residues. The CDR3 is CASSSDRGPNQPQHF. Written as DNA, the CDR3 is TGTGCCAGCAGCTCGGACAGGGGGCCCAATCAGCCCCAGCATTTT. Combining the CDR3 with reference TRBV7-9 and TRBJ1-5 gives the whole variable domain DTGVSQNPRHKITKRGQNVTFRCDPISEHNRLYWYRQTLGQGPEFLTYFQNEAQLEKSRLLSDRFSAERPKGSFSTLEIQRTEQGDSAMYLCASSSDRGPNQPQHFGDGTRLSIL.

The chain has TRBV6-6 and TRBJ2-1, with D perhaps TRBD2 (5 bases). The CDR3 runs 12 residues. Germline V CDR1 and CDR2: MNHNY, SVGAGI (reference sequence). Between the trimmed V and J ends, which lost 6 bases and 4 bases, there was a span of 7 bases. CDR3 in DNA: TGTGCCAGCAGCGAGGGATACAATGAGCAGTTCTTC. Translating it yields CASSEGYNEQFF.

The chain uses TRBV5-4 and TRBJ2-3; weak D call: TRBD1 (6 bases). Germline V gene lookup returns CDR1 SGHNT and CDR2 YYREEE (reference sequence). The V and J ends lost 4 bases and 0 bases respectively, with 18 bases between them. This CDR3 comprises 17 residues. CDR3 DNA sequence: TGTGCCAGCAGCGCAGACCCAGGGGCTGCTAGCACAGATACGCAGTATTTT. Protein: CASSADPGAASTDTQYF.

In this sample, this clone turned up a few times. The chain combines TRBV4-2 with TRBJ2-7, with 8 bases aligning to TRBD2. V was clipped by 7 bases and J by 5 bases; unmatched bases: 13. The CDR3 totals 15 residues. Germline V gene data show CDR1 as LGHNA and CDR2 as YNFKEQ. Here the CDR3 DNA reads TGTGCCAGCACCTCAACGCGGGGGGCGGGCCACGAGCAGTACTTC. It encodes CASTSTRGAGHEQYF.

The gene calls are TRBV9 and TRBJ1-4; 8 bases match TRBD1. Trimming took 0 bases from V and 7 from J; bases not matched to a gene: 5. The CDR3 loop spans 15 amino acids. Germline loops: CDR1 SGDLS, CDR2 YYNGEE. The CDR3 DNA reads as TGTGCCAGCAGCGTAGCAGCAGGGGGCGGTGAAAAACTGTTTTTT. Its protein product is CASSVAAGGGEKLFF.

The rearrangement joins TRBV2 to TRBJ2-2; D is unclear. Germline loops: CDR1 SNHLY, CDR2 FYNNEI. The CDR3 length is 10 residues. V was trimmed by 7 bases and J by 7 bases, leaving 4 bases between them. The CDR3 sequence: CASNNGELFF. As DNA, the CDR3 is TGTGCCAGCAATAACGGGGAGCTGTTTTTT.

The gene calls are TRBV6-2 or TRBV6-3 and TRBJ2-1, with D perhaps TRBD2 (5 bases). The germline CDR1 and CDR2 sequences are MNHEY and SVGEGT. V dropped 2 bases and J dropped 7 bases, with 12 bases sitting between them. The CDR3 runs to 14 residues. The CDR3 here is CASSYILARNEQFF. Here the CDR3 DNA reads TGTGCCAGCAGTTACATCCTAGCTCGGAATGAGCAGTTCTTC.

This clone appeared a single time. For the CDR3, the DNA is TGTGCCAGTAGTGTAGGGAGGAATCAGCCCCAGCATTTT. Amino acids: CASSVGRNQPQHF. This chain links TRBV19 with TRBJ1-5; D gene unclear. This CDR3 spans 13 amino acids. Germline-derived CDR1 and CDR2 are LNHDA and SQIVND (reference sequence). V lost 5 bases and J 4 bases, leaving 9 bases between the germline ends.

The chain is built from TRBV2 and TRBJ1-3; TRBD1 is a possible D gene (6 bases). Per germline, CDR1 SNHLY and CDR2 FYNNEI. CDR3 length equals 14 residues. The ends were cut back, 7 bases at V and 2 bases at J, with 12 bases in the middle. In DNA form, the CDR3 reads TGTGCCAGCAACGGGCCAGGGGCTGGAAACACCATATATTTT. Its translation is CASNGPGAGNTIYF.

A note on this clone: The junction differs from germline at one of its ends, possibly a read error. The chain is built from TRBV6-1 and TRBJ1-1; 7 bases are a match to TRBD1. There are 14 residues in the CDR3. Germline-derived CDR1 and CDR2 are MNHNS and SASEGT. The CDR3 DNA follows: TGTGCCAGCAGAGAAGGGGGCCCGAACACTGAAGCTTTCTTT. This translates into CASREGGPNTEAFF.

The chain recombines TRBV4-3 with TRBJ1-1, with a possible D match to TRBD1 (6 bases). The CDR3 contains 14 residues. V lost 0 bases and J lost 7, with 12 bases in between. Germline assignment: CDR1 LGHNA and CDR2 YSLEER. The CDR3 reads CASSQETRGNEAFF. Written as DNA, the CDR3 is TGCGCCAGCAGCCAAGAGACGAGGGGGAATGAAGCTTTCTTT.

The chain has TRBV24-1 and TRBJ1-1, with unresolved D. Germline loops: CDR1 KGHDR, CDR2 SFDVKD. This CDR3 comprises 16 residues. Trimming stripped 4 bases from V and 0 bases from J, with 14 bases between. The CDR3 region has the DNA TGTGCCACCAGTGACCCCCCCGTCCGGGTGAACACTGAAGCTTTCTTT. Protein product: CATSDPPVRVNTEAFF.

In this sample, this clone turned up once. The V and J genes are TRBV7-3 and TRBJ1-1; the D gene is possibly TRBD1 (5 bases). Per the germline V gene, CDR1 is SGHTA and CDR2 is FQGTGA. This CDR3 region has 15 residues. Trimming removed 1 base from V and 8 bases from J, with 17 bases in between. CDR3 DNA sequence: TGTGCCAGCAGCTTAAATACAGGTCCCAGGGCGGAAGCTTTCTTT. This encodes CASSLNTGPRAEAFF.